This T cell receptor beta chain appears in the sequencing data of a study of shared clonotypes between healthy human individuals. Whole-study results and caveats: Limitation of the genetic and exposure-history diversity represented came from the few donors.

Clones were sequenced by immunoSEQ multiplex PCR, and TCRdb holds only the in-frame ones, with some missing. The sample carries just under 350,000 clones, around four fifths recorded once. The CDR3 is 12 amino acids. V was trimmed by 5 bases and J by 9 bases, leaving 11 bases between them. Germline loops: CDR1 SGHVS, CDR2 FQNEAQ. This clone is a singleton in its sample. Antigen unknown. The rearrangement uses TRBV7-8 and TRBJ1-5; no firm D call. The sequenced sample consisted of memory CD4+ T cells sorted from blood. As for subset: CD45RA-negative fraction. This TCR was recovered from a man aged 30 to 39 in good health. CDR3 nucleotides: TGTGCCAGCAGCCCAAGTCAAACGCCCCAGCATTTT. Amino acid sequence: CASSPSQTPQHF. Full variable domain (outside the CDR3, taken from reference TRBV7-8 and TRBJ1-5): GAGVSQSPRYKVAKRGQDVALRCDPISGHVSLFWYQQALGQGPEFLTYFQNEAQLDKSGLPSDRFFAERPEGSVSTLKIQRTQQEDSAVYLCASSPSQTPQHFGDGTRLSIL.